The next 14 T cell receptor beta chains were all read from a single sample in a study of CD8 T cells in ankylosing spondylitis. The study's findings and limits: Blood from ankylosing spondylitis patients appeared to carry a characteristic roughly eight-variant TCR beta motif.

These receptors have no known antigen. TCRdb reprocessed the 5' RACE reads via MiXCR and lists one record per CDR3 protein. The data contain fewer than 550,000 distinct CDR3 sequences, approximately 5% of them seen just once; the ten biggest clones take up around 3.4%. Specimen: blood, either unsorted or a sorted T cell fraction (not recorded which). The receptors were gathered from a male donor with ankylosing spondylitis.

This clonotype was counted ten times or more. The chain recombines TRBV4-3 with TRBJ2-1; D gene uncertain. The germline gives CDR1 LGHNA, CDR2 YSLEER. This CDR3 contains 17 residues. V lost 1 base and J 0 bases, leaving 13 bases between the germline ends. CDR3 protein: CASSQVLGPSSYNEQFF. Here the CDR3 DNA reads TGCGCCAGCAGCCAAGTGCTCGGGCCCAGCTCCTACAATGAGCAGTTCTTC.

This clonotype has a count of ten or more. The V gene is TRBV29-1, the J gene TRBJ1-5; the match to TRBD1 covers 11 bases. The germline gives CDR1 SQVTM, CDR2 ANQGSEA. The CDR3 loop spans 15 amino acids. The ends lost 6 bases at V and 7 bases at J; junction bases unmatched: 11. CDR3 residues: CSVGQGAVVRQPQHF. The CDR3 region has the DNA TGCAGCGTAGGACAGGGGGCAGTAGTACGGCAGCCCCAGCATTTT.

This clonotype was found many times. It may be a read error: a sequence one base away is much more abundant. This rearrangement joins TRBV7-2 to TRBJ2-7; 10 nucleotides match TRBD1. With V trimmed by 3 bases and J by 2 bases, 1 base remained unmatched. This CDR3 region has 14 residues. CDR1 is SGHTA, CDR2 FQGNSA, per germline. CDR3 nucleotides: TGTGCCAGCAGCTTTGGGACAGGGGCCTACGAGCAGTACTTC. Translation gives CASSFGTGAYEQYF.

Many counts were recorded for this clonotype. The chain combines TRBV7-2 with TRBJ2-1; the D gene is possibly TRBD1 (6 bases). The CDR3 is 15 amino acids. Deletions cut 3 bases from V and 8 bases from J, with 17 bases between. The germline V gene encodes CDR1 SGHTA and CDR2 FQGNSA. CDR3 sequence (DNA): TGTGCCAGCAGCTTCCGGGACACCTCTAAGTATGAGCAGTTCTTC. It yields the protein CASSFRDTSKYEQFF.

The chain uses TRBV4-2 and TRBJ1-4, with a weak D call TRBD1 (5 bases). This CDR3 spans 16 amino acids. Germline V gene data show CDR1 as LGHNA and CDR2 as YNFKEQ. V was trimmed by 5 bases and J by 0 bases, leaving 13 bases between them. The CDR3 sequence: CASSNRGIATNEKLFF. The CDR3 DNA is TGTGCCAGCAGCAACCGGGGGATCGCAACTAATGAAAAACTGTTTTTT.

This clonotype was picked up many times. The V and J genes are TRBV4-1 and TRBJ2-5, with 9 bases matching TRBD2. Germline V CDR1 and CDR2: MGHRA, YSYEKL. After removal of 0 bases from V and 4 bases from J, the junction contained 15 bases not matched to a gene. CDR3 size: 19 residues. CDR3 nucleotides: TGCGCCAGCAGCCAAGACCGGGGTACGGCGGGAGGGGTTGGAGAGACCCAGTACTTC. Amino acids: CASSQDRGTAGGVGETQYF.

This clonotype was detected many times. V is TRBV7-8 and J is TRBJ1-5; D gene ambiguous. The germline V gene encodes CDR1 SGHVS and CDR2 FQNEAQ. The CDR3 covers 13 residues. V was pared by 5 bases and J by 4 bases, with 9 bases between. CDR3 amino acids: CASSGNLNQPQHF. Here the CDR3 DNA reads TGTGCCAGCAGCGGAAATTTAAATCAGCCCCAGCATTTT.

This clonotype was counted at least ten times. The chain uses TRBV20-1 and TRBJ1-1; D uncertain. Trimming took 1 base from V and 5 from J, leaving 14 bases between them. This CDR3 contains 14 residues. From germline, CDR1 is DFQATT and CDR2 SNEGSKA (reference sequence). This CDR3 is CSARVARRDTEAFF. The DNA of the CDR3 is TGCAGTGCTAGAGTCGCCAGGAGGGATACTGAAGCTTTCTTT.

This clonotype was detected only a few times. This chain links TRBV30 with TRBJ1-2; tentatively, D is TRBD1 (5 bases). Germline CDR1 is GTSNPN and CDR2 is SVGIG (reference sequence). Between the trimmed V and J ends, which lost 5 bases and 14 bases, there was a span of 9 bases. There are 8 residues in the CDR3. The CDR3: CAWVRGTF. CDR3 coding DNA: TGTGCCTGGGTCCGGGGGACCTTC.

This clonotype was observed many times. V and J are TRBV29-1 and TRBJ1-1, with 8 bases lining up with TRBD1. The germline gives CDR1 SQVTM, CDR2 ANQGSEA. This CDR3 contains 15 residues. With 5 bases clipped from V and 1 base from J, the junction kept 9 bases outside the gene matches. CDR3 sequence reads: CSVKGGTGPNTEAFF. The CDR3 DNA reads as TGCAGCGTTAAGGGGGGGACAGGTCCGAACACTGAAGCTTTCTTT. The full variable domain, completed using reference TRBV29-1 and TRBJ1-1, is SAVISQKPSRDICQRGTSLTIQCQVDSQVTMMFWYRQQPGQSLTLIATANQGSEATYESGFVIDKFPISRPNLTFSTLTVSNMSPEDSSIYLCSVKGGTGPNTEAFFGQGTRLTVV.

This clonotype appeared a few times. This chain joins TRBV9 and TRBJ2-3, with 9 bases fitting TRBD1. Germline CDR1 and CDR2: SGDLS and YYNGEE. The CDR3 has 17 residues. Trimming removed 3 bases from V and 2 bases from J; junction bases left unmatched: 10. CDR3 region: CASSAPGTGSATDTQYF. In DNA, the CDR3 is TGTGCCAGCAGCGCTCCCGGGACAGGGAGTGCCACAGATACGCAGTATTTT.

This clonotype was counted at least ten times. V and J are TRBV2 and TRBJ1-5; 7 bases are a match to TRBD1. This CDR3 region has 15 residues. The junction had 4 bases not matched to a gene; V was cut back by 3 bases and J by 2 bases. Germline CDR1 and CDR2: SNHLY and FYNNEI. CDR3: CASSDRGFGNQPQHF. CDR3 coding DNA: TGTGCCAGCAGTGACAGGGGGTTTGGCAATCAGCCCCAGCATTTT.

In this sample, this clonotype turned up many times. The chain joins TRBV7-9 to TRBJ2-1, with D perhaps TRBD2 (6 bases). CDR3 length equals 15 residues. The ends were cut back, 3 bases at V and 7 bases at J, with 16 bases in the middle. Germline V gene data show CDR1 as SEHNR and CDR2 as FQNEAQ (reference sequence). The CDR3 loop is CASSLWTGVANEQFF. The CDR3 DNA sequence: TGTGCCAGCAGCTTGTGGACGGGAGTCGCAAATGAGCAGTTCTTC. Full variable domain (outside the CDR3, taken from reference TRBV7-9 and TRBJ2-1): DTGVSQNPRHKITKRGQNVTFRCDPISEHNRLYWYRQTLGQGPEFLTYFQNEAQLEKSRLLSDRFSAERPKGSFSTLEIQRTEQGDSAMYLCASSLWTGVANEQFFGPGTRLTVL.

This clonotype was found many times. V and J are TRBV10-3 and TRBJ2-3; D uncertain. The CDR3 consists of 15 residues. V lost 6 bases and J lost 0, with 13 bases in between. Germline V lookup: CDR1 ENHRY, CDR2 SYGVKD. CDR3 protein: CAISGPSGSTDTQYF. In nucleotides, the CDR3 is TGTGCCATCAGCGGACCCTCCGGGAGCACAGATACGCAGTATTTT.